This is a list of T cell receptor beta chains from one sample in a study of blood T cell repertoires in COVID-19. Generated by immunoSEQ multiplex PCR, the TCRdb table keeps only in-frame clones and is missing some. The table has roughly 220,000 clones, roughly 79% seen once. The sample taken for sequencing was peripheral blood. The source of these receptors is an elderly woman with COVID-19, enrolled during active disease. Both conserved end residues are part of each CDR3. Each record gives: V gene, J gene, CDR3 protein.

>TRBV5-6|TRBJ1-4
CASSSAGRTNEKLFF
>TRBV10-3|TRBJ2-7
CAISGTGGFNEQYF
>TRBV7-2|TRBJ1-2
CASSSGGLGSRGYTF
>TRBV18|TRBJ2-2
CASSRTSDTGELFF
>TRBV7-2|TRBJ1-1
CASSFRTGEAFF
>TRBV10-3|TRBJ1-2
CASGTGDGYTF
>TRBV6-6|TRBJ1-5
CASSSDSSNQPQHF
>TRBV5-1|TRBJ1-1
CASSLYILNTEAFF
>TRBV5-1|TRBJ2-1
CASSSGGSSYNEQFF
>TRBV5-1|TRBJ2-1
CASSLGGDYNEQFF
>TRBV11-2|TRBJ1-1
CASSLGGYQLEAFF
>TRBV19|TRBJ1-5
CASSSGTENQPQHF
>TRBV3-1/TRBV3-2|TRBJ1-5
CASSHSGQPQHF
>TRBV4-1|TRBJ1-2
CASSRRDRDYGYTF
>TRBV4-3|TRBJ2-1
CASSQGGPSGNEQFF
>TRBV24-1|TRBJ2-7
CATSSIRSYEQYF
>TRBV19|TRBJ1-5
CATKRGGDSNQPQHF
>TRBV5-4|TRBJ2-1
CASSLGLAAYNEQFF
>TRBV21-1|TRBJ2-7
CASSNRTEGCGGGSYEQYF
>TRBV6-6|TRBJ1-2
CASTPGSRGYTF
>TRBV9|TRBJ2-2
CASSARDRRTGELFF
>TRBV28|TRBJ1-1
CASRDRGSNAEAFF
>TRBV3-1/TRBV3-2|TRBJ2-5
CASSQNQGGEETQYF
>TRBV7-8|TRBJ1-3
CASSDRGRSNTIYF
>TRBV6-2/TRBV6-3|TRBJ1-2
CASSPPDRVRGYTF
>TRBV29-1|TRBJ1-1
CSVVTGPEAFF
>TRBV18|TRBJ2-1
CASSLGSPGDEQFF
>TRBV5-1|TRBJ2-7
CASSPTGTGGREQYF
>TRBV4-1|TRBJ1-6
CASSQDRGNNSPLHF
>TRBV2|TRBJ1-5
CASSPTRNRQINQPQHF
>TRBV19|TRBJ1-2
CASSILGVDYGYTF
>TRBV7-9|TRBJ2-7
CASSLTSGGSYEQYF
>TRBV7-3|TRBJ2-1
CASSFGQGTDFRQFF
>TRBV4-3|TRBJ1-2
CASSHGAFNYGYTF
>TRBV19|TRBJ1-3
CASSPRTGANTIYF
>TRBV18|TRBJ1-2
CASSRTDRDYGYTF
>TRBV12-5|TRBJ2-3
CASGPPTGTGVGTQYF
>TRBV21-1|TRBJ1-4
CARSGRAAEKLFF
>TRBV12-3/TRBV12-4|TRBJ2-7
CASSFGLAGEQYF
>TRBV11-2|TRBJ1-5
CASSPSRTKSEPQHF
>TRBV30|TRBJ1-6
CAWRRTGDNSPLHF
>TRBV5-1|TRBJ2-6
CASSFRGSGANVLTF
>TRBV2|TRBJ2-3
CASSYGSTQYF
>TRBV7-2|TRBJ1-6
CASSLNSPLHF
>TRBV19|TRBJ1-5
CASTVWARNQPQHF
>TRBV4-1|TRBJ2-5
CASRRLAGGQETQYF
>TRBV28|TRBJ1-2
CASSQTGRGYTF
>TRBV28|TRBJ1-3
CASSPTGSSGNTIYF
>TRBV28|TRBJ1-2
CASSRPGQSNYGYTF
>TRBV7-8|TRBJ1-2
CASSLGQGAGYTF
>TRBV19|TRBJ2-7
CASSKGFYEGYEQYF
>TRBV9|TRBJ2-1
CASSVVTSGVNNEQFF
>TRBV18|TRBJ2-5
CASSPPAARETQYF
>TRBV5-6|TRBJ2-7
CASRRGGIEQYF
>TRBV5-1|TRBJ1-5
CASSVGPRGPDQPQHF
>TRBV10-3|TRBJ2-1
CAISTGLAGYNEQFF